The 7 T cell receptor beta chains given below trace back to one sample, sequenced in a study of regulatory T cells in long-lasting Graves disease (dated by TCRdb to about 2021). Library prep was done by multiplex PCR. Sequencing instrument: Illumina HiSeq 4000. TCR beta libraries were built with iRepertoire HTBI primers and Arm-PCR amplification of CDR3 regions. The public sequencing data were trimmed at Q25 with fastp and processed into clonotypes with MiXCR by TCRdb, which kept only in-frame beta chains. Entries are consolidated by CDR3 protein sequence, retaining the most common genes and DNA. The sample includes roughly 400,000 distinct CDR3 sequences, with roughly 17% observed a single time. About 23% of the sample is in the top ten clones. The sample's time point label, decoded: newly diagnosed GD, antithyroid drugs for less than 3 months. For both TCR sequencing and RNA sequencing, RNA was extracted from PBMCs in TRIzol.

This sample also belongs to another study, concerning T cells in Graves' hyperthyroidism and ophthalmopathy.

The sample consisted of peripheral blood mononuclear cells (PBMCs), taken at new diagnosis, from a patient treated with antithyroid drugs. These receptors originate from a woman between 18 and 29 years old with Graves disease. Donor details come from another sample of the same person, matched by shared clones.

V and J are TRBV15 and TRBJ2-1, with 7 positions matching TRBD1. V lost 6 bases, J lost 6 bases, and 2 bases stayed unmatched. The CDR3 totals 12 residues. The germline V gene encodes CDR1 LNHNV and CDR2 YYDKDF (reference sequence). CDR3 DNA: TGTGCCACCAGTGACAGGGCCAATGAGCAGTTCTTC. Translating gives CATSDRANEQFF.

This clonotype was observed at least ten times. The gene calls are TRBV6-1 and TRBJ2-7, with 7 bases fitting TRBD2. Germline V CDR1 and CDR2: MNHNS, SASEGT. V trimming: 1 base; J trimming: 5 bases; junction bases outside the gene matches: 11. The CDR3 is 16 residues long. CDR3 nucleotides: TGTGCCAGCAGTGAAGATTCAACAGCGGGACCGGACGAGCAGTACTTC. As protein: CASSEDSTAGPDEQYF.

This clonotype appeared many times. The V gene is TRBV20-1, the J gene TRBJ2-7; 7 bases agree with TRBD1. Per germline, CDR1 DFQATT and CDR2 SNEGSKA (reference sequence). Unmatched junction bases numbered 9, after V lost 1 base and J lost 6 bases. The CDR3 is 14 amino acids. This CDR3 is CSARVGTALPEQYF. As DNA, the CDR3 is TGCAGTGCTAGAGTTGGGACAGCCCTACCCGAGCAGTACTTC.

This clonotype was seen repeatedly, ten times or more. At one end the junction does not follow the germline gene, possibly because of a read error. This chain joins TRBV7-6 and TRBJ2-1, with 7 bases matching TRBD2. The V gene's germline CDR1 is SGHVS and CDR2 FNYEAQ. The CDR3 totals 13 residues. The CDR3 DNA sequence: TGTGCCAGCAGCCCCCGGGGAGGGGAACGCTTCCTCTTC. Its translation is CASSPRGGERFLF.

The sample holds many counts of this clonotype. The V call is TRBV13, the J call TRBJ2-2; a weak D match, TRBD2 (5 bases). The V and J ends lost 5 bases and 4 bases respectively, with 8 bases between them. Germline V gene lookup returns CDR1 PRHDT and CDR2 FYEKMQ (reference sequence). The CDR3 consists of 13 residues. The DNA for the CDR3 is TGTGCCAGCAGCCTTGAGGGCACCGGGGAGCTGTTTTTT. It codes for CASSLEGTGELFF.

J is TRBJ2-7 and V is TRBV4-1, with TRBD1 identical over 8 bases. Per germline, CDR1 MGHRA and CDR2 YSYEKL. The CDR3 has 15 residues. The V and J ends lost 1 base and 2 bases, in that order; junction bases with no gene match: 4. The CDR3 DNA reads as TGCGCCAGCAGCCAAGGGCAGGGGGCAACCTACGAGCAGTACTTC. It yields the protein CASSQGQGATYEQYF.

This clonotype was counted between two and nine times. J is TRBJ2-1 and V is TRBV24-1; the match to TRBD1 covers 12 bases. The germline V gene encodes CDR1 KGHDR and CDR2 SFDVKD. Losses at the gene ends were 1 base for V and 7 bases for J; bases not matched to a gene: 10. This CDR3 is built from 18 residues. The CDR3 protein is CATSDFPGTGGNSNEQFF. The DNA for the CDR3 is TGTGCCACCAGTGATTTCCCCGGGACAGGGGGCAATTCAAATGAGCAGTTCTTC.